Listed here are 4 T cell receptor beta chains from one sample, sequenced in a study of identical twins. Each CDR3 protein gets one entry after TCRdb re-called the 5' RACE reads with MiXCR. Seen here are about 150,000 distinct CDR3 sequences, roughly 3.5% observed once, and the top ten hold more than 6.5%. Input material: memory T cells sorted from blood. These receptors came from a young man in good health.

This clonotype showed up many times. The chain links TRBV20-1 to TRBJ2-7; D is uncertain. The germline V gene encodes CDR1 DFQATT and CDR2 SNEGSKA (reference sequence). The germline V and J ends were trimmed by 6 bases and 3 bases, with 15 bases remaining between them. The CDR3 has 13 amino acids. The CDR3 is CSASPPTSYEQYF. CDR3 DNA: TGCAGTGCGTCCCCCCCAACAAGCTACGAGCAGTACTTC.

This clonotype has at least ten counts. This chain connects TRBV11-1 to TRBJ2-7; 7 nucleotides align to TRBD1. The J segment lost 4 bases and the V segment lost 5 bases, leaving 8 bases of the junction unmatched. This CDR3 region has 14 residues. The germline V gene encodes CDR1 SGHAT and CDR2 FQDESV (reference sequence). The CDR3 DNA reads as TGTGCCAGCAGCCCAGAGACAGGGTGGTACGAGCAGTACTTC. Protein product: CASSPETGWYEQYF.

This clonotype was recorded many times. This chain connects TRBV11-1 to TRBJ2-5; D remains unclear. From germline, CDR1 is SGHAT and CDR2 FQDESV (reference sequence). Trimming shortened V by 1 base and J by 4 bases, and 10 bases separated the two germline ends. The CDR3 covers 14 residues. DNA for the CDR3: TGTGCCAGCAGCTTAGAGGCAGGTCCAGAGACCCAGTACTTC. Translation gives CASSLEAGPETQYF.

This clonotype was observed a few times. The V and J genes are TRBV5-1 and TRBJ2-1, with D perhaps assigned TRBD1 or TRBD2 (5 bases each). V lost 4 bases and J 7 bases, leaving 15 bases between the germline ends. The germline V gene has CDR1 SGHRS and CDR2 YFSETQ. The CDR3 runs 14 residues. In nucleotides, the CDR3 is TGCGCCAGCAGCCCGAGCCGAGGGGCGAATGAGCAGTTCTTC. This codes for CASSPSRGANEQFF.